This T cell receptor beta chain is from a study of control samples from healthy donors and cancer patients. Profiled with immunoSEQ multiplex PCR; TCRdb holds only in-frame clones, not every one. The table includes under 200,000 clones, about nine tenths detected once. The ends lost 5 bases at V and 4 bases at J; junction bases unmatched: 5. The germline gives CDR1 SGHTA, CDR2 FQGNSA. The CDR3 is made up of 15 amino acids. With regard to this clone: Additional DNA sequences in this sample encode the identical CDR3.

The sample was blood. The chain joins TRBV7-2 to TRBJ1-3, with 10 bases aligning to TRBD1. This sequence originates from a woman aged 30 to 39 in good health. The CDR3 nucleotides are TGTGCCAGCAGCCACGACAGGGGGCCCGGAAACACCATATATTTT. As protein: CASSHDRGPGNTIYF.